This T cell receptor (beta chain) comes out of a study of cytomegalovirus exposure and HLA in healthy donors. Study-level findings and limits: For most subjects, TCR beta sequences were reported to predict HLA-A and HLA-B alleles with accuracy. The authors considered a cluster of highly shared sequence variants likely to be a sequencing artifact. Further analysis was carried out later, and it showed several of the most significant clusters appearing linked to common viral pathogens.

As regards this clone: What it binds is not known.

PCR involved 60 Vbeta and 13 Jbeta primers. Here immunoSEQ multiplex PCR was the method, and the copy in TCRdb shows in-frame clones only, minus some. Of about 130,000 clones in the sample, about four fifths are singletons; the top ten hold around 5%. From germline, CDR1 is MGHRA and CDR2 YSYEKL. V gave up 0 bases and J gave up 8 bases, with 11 bases separating them. The CDR3 is 13 residues long. This TCR was sampled from a man between 25 and 39 years old in good health and CMV-seronegative. This chain connects TRBV4-1 to TRBJ2-7; D gene ambiguous. The sample taken for sequencing was PBMCs. The CDR3 bases are TGCGCCAGCAGCCAAGATCTTGTGTCCCAGCAGTACTTC. It yields the protein CASSQDLVSQQYF.